Given below is one TCR beta chain in context. Its antigen is as yet unknown. The CDR3 has 14 residues. V dropped 1 base and J dropped 5; count of bases not matched to a gene: 7. Germline V gives CDR1 SQVTM, CDR2 ANQGSEA. RNA transcripts were the template for amplifying TCR beta CDR3 regions. The HTBI set primed first-round TCR CDR3 RT-PCR. Using its own MiXCR run on the multiplex PCR reads, TCRdb lists one record per CDR3 protein. The data contain approximately 220,000 distinct CDR3 sequences, around 18% of them singletons. This specimen belongs to a study of T cells in Graves' hyperthyroidism and ophthalmopathy. Study-wide points: The authors' 13 V-J model separated ophthalmopathy from stable hyperthyroidism.

An absence of ophthalmopathy progression within 18 months meant stable Graves' hyperthyroidism. Patients aged 18 to 65 had newly diagnosed hyperthyroidism that had lasted under 2 months. Diagnoses used clinical symptoms, serum thyroxine and TRAb, thyroid ultrasound and orbital computed tomography. The sequencing sample was made of blood. This chain uses TRBV29-1 with TRBJ2-7; 8 nucleotides agree with TRBD1. The TCR originated in a man aged 35 to 55 with Graves' hyperthyroidism. The CDR3 sequence is CSVEGWTGSDEQYF. Written as DNA, the CDR3 is TGCAGCGTTGAAGGGTGGACAGGGAGCGACGAGCAGTACTTC.